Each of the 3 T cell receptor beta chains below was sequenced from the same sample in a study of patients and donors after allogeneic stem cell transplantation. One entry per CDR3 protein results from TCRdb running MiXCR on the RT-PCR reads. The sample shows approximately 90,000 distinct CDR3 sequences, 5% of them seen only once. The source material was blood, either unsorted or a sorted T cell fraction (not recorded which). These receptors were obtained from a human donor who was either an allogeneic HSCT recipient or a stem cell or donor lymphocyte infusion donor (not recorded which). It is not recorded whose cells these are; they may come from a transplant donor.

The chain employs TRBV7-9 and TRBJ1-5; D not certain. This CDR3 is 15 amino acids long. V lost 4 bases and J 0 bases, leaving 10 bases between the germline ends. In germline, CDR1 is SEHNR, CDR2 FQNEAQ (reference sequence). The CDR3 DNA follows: TGTGCCAGCAGCTCCGCGGCTGCTAGCAATCAGCCCCAGCATTTT. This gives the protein CASSSAAASNQPQHF.

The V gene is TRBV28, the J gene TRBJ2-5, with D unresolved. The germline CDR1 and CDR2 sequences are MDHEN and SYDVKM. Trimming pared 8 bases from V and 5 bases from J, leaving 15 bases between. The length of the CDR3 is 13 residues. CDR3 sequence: CASVHPSGETQYF. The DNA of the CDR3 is TGTGCCAGCGTACACCCGTCCGGGGAGACCCAGTACTTC.

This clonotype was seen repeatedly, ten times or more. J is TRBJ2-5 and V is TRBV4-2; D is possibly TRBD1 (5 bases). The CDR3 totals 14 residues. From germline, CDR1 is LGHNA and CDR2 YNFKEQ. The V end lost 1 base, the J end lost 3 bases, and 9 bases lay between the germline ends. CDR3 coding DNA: TGTGCCAGCAGCCAAGCAGCGACAGAAGAGACCCAGTACTTC. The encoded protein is CASSQAATEETQYF.